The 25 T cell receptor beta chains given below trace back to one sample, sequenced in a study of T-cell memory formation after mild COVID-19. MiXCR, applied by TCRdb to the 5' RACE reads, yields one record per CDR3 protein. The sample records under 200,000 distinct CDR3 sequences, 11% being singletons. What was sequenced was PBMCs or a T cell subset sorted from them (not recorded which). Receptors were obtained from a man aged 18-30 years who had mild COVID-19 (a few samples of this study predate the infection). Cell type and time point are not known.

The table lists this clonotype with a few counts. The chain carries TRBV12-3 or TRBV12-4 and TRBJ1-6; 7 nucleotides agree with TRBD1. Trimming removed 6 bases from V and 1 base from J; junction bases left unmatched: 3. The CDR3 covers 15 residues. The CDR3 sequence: CASRWDSSYNSPLHF. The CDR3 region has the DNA TGTGCCAGCAGATGGGACAGTTCCTATAATTCACCCCTCCACTTT.

The CDR3 reads CSAVTGGSSYEQYV. CDR3 sequence (DNA): TGCAGTGCGGTTACGGGGGGCAGCTCCTACGAGCAGTACGTC. The V call is TRBV20-1, the J call TRBJ2-7; possible D gene TRBD2, 7 bases. The V end lost 6 bases, the J end lost 0 bases, and 15 bases lay between the germline ends. The CDR3 is 14 amino acids. Germline loops: CDR1 DFQATT, CDR2 SNEGSKA (reference sequence).

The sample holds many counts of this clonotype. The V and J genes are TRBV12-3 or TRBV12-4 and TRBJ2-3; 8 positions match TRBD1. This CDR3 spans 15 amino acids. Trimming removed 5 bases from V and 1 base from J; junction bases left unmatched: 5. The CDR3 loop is CASSLPGGRTDTQYF. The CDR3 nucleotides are TGTGCCAGCAGTCTTCCAGGGGGCCGCACAGATACGCAGTATTTT.

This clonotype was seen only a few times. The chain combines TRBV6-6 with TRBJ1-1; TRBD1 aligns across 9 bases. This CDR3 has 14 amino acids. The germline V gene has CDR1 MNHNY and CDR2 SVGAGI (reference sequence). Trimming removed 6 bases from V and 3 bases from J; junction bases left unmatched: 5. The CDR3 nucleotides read TGTGCCAGCAGAGACTGGACAGGGGACACTGAAGCTTTCTTT. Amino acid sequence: CASRDWTGDTEAFF.

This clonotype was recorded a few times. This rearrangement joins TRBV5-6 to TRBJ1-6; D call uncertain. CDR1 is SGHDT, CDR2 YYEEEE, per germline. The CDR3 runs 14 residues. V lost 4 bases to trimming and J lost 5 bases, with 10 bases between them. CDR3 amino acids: CASSTTKHNSPLHF. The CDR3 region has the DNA TGTGCCAGCAGCACTACAAAACATAATTCACCCCTCCACTTT. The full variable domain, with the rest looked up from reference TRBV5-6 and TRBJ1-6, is DAGVTQSPTHLIKTRGQQVTLRCSPKSGHDTVSWYQQALGQGPQFIFQYYEEEERQRGNFPDRFSGHQFPNYSSELNVNALLLGDSALYLCASSTTKHNSPLHFGNGTRLTVT.

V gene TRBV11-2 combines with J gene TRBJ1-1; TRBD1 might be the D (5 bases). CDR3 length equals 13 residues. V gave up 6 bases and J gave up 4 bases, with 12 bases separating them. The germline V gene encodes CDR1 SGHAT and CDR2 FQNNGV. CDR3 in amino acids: CASSRRDGTEAFF. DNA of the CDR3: TGTGCCAGCAGTAGGCGGGACGGCACTGAAGCTTTCTTT.

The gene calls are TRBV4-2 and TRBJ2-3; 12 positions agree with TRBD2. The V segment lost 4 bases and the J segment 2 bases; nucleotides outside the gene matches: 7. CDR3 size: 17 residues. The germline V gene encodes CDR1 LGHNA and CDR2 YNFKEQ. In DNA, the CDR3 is TGTGCCAGCAGCCTCGAACTAGCGGGGGGACTCACAGATACGCAGTATTTT. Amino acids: CASSLELAGGLTDTQYF.

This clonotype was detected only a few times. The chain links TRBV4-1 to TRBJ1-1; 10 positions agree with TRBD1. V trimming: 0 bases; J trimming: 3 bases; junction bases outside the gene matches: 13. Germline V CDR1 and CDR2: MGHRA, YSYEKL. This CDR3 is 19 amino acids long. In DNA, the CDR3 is TGCGCCAGCAGCCAAGATTTAAGGATGACAGGGGGCTATGACACTGAAGCTTTCTTT. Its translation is CASSQDLRMTGGYDTEAFF.

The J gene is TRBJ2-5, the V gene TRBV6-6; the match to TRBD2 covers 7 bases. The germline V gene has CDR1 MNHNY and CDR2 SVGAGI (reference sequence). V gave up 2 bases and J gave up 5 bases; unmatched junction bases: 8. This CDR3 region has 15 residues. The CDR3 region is CASSYGGDLRETQYF. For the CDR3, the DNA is TGTGCCAGCAGTTACGGGGGGGATCTACGGGAGACCCAGTACTTC.

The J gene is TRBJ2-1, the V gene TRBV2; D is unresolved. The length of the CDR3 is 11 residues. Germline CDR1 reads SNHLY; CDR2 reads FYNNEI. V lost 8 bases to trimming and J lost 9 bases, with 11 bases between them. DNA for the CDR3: TGTGCCAGCTTCCGGCAGGCTGAGCAGTTCTTC. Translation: CASFRQAEQFF.

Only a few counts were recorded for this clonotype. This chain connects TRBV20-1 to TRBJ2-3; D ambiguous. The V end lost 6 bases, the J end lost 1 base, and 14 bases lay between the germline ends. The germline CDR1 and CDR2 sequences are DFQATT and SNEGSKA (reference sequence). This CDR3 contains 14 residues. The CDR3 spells CSAIPFEGTDTQYF. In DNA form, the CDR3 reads TGCAGTGCGATTCCGTTCGAGGGCACAGATACGCAGTATTTT.

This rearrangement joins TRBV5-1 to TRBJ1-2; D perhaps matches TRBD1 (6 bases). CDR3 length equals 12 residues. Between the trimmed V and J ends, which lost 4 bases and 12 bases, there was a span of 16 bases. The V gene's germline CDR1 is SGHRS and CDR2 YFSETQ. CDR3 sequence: CASSPWGGEHTF. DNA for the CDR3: TGCGCCAGCAGCCCATGGGGGGGCGAACACACCTTC.

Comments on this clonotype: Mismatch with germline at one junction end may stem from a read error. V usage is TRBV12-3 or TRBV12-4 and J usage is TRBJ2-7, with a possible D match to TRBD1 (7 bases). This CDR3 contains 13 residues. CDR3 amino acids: CASSPYGGTDLNF. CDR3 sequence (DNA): TGTGCCAGCAGCCCCTATGGGGGGACAGATCTTAACTTC.

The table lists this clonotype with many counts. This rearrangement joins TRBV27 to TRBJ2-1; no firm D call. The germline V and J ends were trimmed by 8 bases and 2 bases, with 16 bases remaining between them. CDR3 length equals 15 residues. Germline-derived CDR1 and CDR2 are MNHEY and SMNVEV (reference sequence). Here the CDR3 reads CASLVWPNTYNEQFF. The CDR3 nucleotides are TGTGCCAGCCTTGTTTGGCCAAATACCTACAATGAGCAGTTCTTC.

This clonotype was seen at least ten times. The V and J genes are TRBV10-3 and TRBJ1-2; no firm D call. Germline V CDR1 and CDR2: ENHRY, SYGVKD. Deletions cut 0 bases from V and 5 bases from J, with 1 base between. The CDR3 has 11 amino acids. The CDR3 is CAISESYGYTF. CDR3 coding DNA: TGTGCCATCAGTGAGTCGTATGGCTACACCTTC.

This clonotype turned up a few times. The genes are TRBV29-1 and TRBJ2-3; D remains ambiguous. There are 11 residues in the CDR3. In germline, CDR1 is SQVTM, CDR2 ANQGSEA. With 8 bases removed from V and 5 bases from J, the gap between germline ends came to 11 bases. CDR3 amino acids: CSIDLKDTQYF. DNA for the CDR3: TGCAGCATCGATTTGAAAGATACGCAGTATTTT.

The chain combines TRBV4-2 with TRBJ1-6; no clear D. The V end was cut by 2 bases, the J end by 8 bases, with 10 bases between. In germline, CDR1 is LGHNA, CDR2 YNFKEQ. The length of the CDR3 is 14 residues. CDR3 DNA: TGTGCCAGCAGCCAACATATTGGGGATTCACCCCTCCACTTT. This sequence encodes CASSQHIGDSPLHF.

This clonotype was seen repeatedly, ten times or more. CDR3 DNA: TGCAGTGCTAGTGACTTAGCCAAAAACATTCAGTACTTC. This encodes CSASDLAKNIQYF. The J gene is TRBJ2-4, the V gene TRBV20-1; D unclear. This CDR3 contains 13 residues. The V gene's germline CDR1 is DFQATT and CDR2 SNEGSKA (reference sequence). V lost 3 bases, J lost 0 bases, and 6 bases lay in between.

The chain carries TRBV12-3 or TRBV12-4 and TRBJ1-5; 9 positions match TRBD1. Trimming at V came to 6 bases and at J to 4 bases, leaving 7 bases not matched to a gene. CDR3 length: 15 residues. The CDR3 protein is CASSLTGGVNQPQHF. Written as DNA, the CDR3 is TGTGCCAGCAGCCTGACAGGGGGAGTGAATCAGCCCCAGCATTTT.

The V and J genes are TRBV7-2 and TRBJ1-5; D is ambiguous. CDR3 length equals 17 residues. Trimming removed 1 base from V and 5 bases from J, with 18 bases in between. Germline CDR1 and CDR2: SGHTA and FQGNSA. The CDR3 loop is CASSLDHPPKGYQPQHF. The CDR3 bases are TGTGCCAGCAGCTTAGACCACCCACCCAAGGGTTATCAGCCCCAGCATTTT.

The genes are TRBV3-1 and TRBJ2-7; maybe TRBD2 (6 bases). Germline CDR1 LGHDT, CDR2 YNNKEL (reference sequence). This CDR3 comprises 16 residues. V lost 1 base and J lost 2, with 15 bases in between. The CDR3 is CASSQAHAGGAYEQYF. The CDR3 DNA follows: TGTGCCAGCAGCCAAGCCCATGCTGGAGGGGCCTACGAGCAGTACTTC.

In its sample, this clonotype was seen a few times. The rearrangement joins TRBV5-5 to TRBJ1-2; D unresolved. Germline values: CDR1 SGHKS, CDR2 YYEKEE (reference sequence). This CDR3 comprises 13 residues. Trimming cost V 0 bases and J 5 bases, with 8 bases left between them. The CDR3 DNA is TGTGCCAGCAGCTTGGACACCGTGTATGGCTACACCTTC. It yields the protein CASSLDTVYGYTF.

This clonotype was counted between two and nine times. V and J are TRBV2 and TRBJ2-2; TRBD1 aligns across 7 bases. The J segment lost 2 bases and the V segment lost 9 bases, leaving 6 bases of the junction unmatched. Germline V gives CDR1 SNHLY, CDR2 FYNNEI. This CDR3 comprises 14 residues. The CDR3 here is CASVRDRNTGELFF. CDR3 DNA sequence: TGTGCCAGTGTCCGGGACAGAAACACCGGGGAGCTGTTTTTT. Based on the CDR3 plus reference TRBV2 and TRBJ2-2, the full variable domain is EPEVTQTPSHQVTQMGQEVILRCVPISNHLYFYWYRQILGQKVEFLVSFYNNEISEKSEIFDDQFSVERPDGSNFTLKIRSTKLEDSAMYFCASVRDRNTGELFFGEGSRLTVL.

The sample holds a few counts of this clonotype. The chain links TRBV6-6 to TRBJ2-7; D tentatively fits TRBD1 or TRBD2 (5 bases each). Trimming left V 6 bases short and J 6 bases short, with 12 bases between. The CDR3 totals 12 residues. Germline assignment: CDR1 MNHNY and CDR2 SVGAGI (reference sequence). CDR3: CASRGTGIEQYF. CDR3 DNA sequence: TGTGCCAGCAGGGGGACGGGTATCGAGCAGTACTTC.

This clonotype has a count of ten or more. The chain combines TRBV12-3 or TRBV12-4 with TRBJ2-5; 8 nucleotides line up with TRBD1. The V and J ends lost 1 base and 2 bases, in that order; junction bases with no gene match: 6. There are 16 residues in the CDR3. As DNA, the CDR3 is TGTGCCAGCAGTTTAGTCAGGGGGCAGGGGCAAGAGACCCAGTACTTC. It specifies CASSLVRGQGQETQYF.